This T cell receptor (beta chain) was recorded in a study of cytomegalovirus exposure and HLA in healthy donors. Turning to the study itself: An early data release held tens of millions of unique TCRs from HLA-typed donors.

Whether this donor was CMV seropositive was not recorded. 60 Vbeta and 13 Jbeta primers were used in PCR. Measured with immunoSEQ multiplex PCR; TCRdb has only the in-frame clones, and not every one. The sample records about 100,000 clones, around 68% being singletons. With respect to this clone: Its antigen is unidentified.

Findings and limits, study-wide: Cytomegalovirus association was assigned to more than 150 TCR beta chains.

The source is a human donor in good health. Sequenced: PBMCs.

The CDR3 DNA sequence: TGTGCCAGCAGGAGGACAGGGATGAACACTGAAGCTTTCTTT. Protein: CASRRTGMNTEAFF. The rearrangement uses TRBV6-5 and TRBJ1-1; 8 bases line up with TRBD1. This CDR3 has 14 amino acids. Per the germline V gene, CDR1 is MNHEY and CDR2 is SVGAGI. Trimming took 6 bases from V and 0 from J; bases not matched to a gene: 3.